This TCR beta chain emerged from a study of blood T cell repertoires in COVID-19. Looking at the study overall: The United States, Italy and Spain were the sources of the acute and convalescent COVID-19 samples. The analysed material was cDNA or gDNA that came from T cells, B-cell-depleted T cells, or PBMCs.

In the original workflow: For nucleated cells, counts were estimated from reference gene primer amplification. TCRdb's table, derived via immunoSEQ multiplex PCR, lists solely in-frame clones and lacks some. V and J calls and clone size follow that table, whereas D and trimming were derived from the DNA. The data hold 120,000 to 150,000 clones, with about nine tenths observed a single time. There are 14 residues in the CDR3. After removal of 4 bases from V and 5 bases from J, the junction contained 8 bases not matched to a gene. Per the germline V gene, CDR1 is SGHRS and CDR2 is YFSETQ. Material for sequencing was peripheral blood. The chain recombines TRBV5-1 with TRBJ2-5, with TRBD1 identical over 7 bases. The origin of this receptor is an elderly man with acute or convalescent COVID-19. CDR3 amino acids: CASSQTPTGETQYF. The CDR3 DNA reads as TGCGCCAGCAGCCAAACTCCGACAGGGGAGACCCAGTACTTC.